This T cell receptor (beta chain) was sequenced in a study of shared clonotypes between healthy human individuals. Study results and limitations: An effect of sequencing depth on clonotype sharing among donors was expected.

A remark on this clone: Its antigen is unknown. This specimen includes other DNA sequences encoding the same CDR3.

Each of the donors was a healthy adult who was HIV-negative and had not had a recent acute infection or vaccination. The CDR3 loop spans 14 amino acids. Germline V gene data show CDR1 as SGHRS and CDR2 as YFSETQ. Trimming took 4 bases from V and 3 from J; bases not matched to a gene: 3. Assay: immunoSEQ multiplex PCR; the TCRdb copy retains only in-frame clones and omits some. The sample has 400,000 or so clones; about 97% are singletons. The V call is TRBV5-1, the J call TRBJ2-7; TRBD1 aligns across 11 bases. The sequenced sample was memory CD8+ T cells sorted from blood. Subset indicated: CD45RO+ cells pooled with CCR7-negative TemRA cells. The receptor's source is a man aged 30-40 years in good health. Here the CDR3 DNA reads TGCGCCAGCAGCCCGGGACAGGGGGGCTACGAGCAGTACTTC. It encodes CASSPGQGGYEQYF.